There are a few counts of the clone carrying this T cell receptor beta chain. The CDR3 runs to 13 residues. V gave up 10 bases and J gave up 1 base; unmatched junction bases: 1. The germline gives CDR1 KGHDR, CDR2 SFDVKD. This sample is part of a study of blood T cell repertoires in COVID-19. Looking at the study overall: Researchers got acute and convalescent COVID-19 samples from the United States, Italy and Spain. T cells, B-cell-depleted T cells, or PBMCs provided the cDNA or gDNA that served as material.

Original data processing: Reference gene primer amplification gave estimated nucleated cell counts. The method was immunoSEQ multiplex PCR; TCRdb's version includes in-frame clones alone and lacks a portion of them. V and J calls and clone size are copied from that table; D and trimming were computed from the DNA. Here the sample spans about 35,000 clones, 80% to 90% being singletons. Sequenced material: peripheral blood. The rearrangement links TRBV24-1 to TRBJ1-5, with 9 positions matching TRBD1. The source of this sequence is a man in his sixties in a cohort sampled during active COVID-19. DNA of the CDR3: TGTGCCACTGGACAGGGGAGCAATCAGCCCCAGCATTTT. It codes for CATGQGSNQPQHF.